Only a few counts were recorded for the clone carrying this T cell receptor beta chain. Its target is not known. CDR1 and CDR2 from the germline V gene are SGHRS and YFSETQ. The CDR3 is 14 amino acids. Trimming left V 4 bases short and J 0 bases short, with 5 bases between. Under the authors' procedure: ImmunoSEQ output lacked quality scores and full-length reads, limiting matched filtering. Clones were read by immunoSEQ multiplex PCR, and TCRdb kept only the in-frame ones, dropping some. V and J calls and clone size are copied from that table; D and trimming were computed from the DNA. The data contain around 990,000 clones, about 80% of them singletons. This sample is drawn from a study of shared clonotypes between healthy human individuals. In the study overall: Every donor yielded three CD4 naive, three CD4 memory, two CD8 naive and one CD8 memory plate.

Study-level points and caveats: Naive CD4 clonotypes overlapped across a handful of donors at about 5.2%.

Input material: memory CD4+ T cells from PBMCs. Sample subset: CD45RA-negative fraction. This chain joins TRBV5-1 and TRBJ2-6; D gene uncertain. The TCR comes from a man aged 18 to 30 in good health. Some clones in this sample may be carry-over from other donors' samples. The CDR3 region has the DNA TGCGCCAGCAGCACGGACTCTGGGGCCAACGTCCTGACTTTC. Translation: CASSTDSGANVLTF.